This TCR beta chain was captured by sequencing in a study of response to subunit inactivated influenza vaccine. TCRdb passed the RT-PCR reads through MiXCR, listing each CDR3 protein once. Found here are about 570,000 distinct CDR3 sequences, approximately 10% of them singletons; the top ten hold 8% to 13%. This CDR3 comprises 14 residues. V lost 0 bases, J lost 7 bases, and 16 bases lay in between. The germline CDR1 and CDR2 sequences are DFQATT and SNEGSKA (reference sequence). These data are also associated with another study on T cells expressing NK-cell markers. From that report: UMI-tagged 5'RACE template switching yielded the TCR beta cDNA. Researchers got TCR beta repertoires out of sorted CD3+CD56+NKG2C+, CD3+CD56+NKG2C- and CD3+CD56-NKG2C+ T cells.

The sequences come from PBMCs from blood, collected on the day of vaccination. The chain recombines TRBV20-1 with TRBJ2-7, with a tentative D call TRBD2 (7 bases). The clonotype was recovered from a man in his forties or fifties who received an inactivated influenza vaccine. DNA for the CDR3: TGCAGTGCTAGAGATCTCCGGGGGGCCGATGAGCAGTACTTC. It specifies CSARDLRGADEQYF.